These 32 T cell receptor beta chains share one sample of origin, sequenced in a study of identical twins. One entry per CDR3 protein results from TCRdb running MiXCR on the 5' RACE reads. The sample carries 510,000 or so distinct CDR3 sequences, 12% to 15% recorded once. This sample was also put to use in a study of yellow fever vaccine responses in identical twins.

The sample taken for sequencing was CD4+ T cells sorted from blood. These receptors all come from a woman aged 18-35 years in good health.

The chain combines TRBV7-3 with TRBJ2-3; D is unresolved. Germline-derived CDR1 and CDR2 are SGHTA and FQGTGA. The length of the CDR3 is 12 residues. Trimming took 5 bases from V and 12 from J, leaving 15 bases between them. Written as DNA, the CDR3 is TGTGCCAGCAGCCCCCCCCAATCAGATCAGTATTTT. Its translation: CASSPPQSDQYF.

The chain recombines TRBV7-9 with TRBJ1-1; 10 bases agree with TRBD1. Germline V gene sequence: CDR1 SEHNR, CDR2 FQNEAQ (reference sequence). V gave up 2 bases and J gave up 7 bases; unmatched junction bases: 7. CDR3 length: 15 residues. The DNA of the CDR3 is TGTGCCAGCAGCTTACTCGGGGACAGGGGCCTTGAAGCTTTCTTT. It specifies CASSLLGDRGLEAFF.

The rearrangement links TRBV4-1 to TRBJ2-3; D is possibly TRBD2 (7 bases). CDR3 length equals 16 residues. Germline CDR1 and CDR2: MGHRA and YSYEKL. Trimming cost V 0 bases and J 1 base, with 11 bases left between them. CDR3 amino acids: CASSQERGPRTDTQYF. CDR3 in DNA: TGCGCCAGCAGCCAAGAGCGGGGGCCCCGCACAGATACGCAGTATTTT.

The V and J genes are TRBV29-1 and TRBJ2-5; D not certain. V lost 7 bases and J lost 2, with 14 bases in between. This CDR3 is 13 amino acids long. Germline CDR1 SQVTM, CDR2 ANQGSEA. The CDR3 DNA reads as TGCAGCGCCGGAGAGTGGCTACAAGAGACCCAGTACTTC. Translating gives CSAGEWLQETQYF.

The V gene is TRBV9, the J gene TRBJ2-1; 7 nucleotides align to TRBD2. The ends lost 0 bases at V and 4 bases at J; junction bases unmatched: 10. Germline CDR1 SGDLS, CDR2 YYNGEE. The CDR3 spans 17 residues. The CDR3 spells CASSVADGGFPYNEQFF. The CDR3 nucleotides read TGTGCCAGCAGCGTAGCAGACGGGGGGTTTCCTTACAATGAGCAGTTCTTC.

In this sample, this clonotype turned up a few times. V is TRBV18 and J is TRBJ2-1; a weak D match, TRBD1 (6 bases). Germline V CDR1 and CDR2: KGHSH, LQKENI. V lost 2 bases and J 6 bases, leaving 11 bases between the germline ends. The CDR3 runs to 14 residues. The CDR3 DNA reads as TGTGCCAGCTCACCAGGGACATTGAGCAATGAGCAGTTCTTC. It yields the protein CASSPGTLSNEQFF.

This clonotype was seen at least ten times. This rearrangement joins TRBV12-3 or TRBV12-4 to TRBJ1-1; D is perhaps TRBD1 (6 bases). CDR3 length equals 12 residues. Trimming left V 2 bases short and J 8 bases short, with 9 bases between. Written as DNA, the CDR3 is TGTGCCAGCAGTTTAAGGGGGATAGAAGCTTTCTTT. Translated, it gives CASSLRGIEAFF.

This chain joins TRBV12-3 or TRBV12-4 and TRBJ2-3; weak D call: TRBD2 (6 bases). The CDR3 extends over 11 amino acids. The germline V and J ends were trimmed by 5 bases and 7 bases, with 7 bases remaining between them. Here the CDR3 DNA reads TGTGCCAGCAGTCGGGACTATACGCAGTATTTT. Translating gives CASSRDYTQYF.

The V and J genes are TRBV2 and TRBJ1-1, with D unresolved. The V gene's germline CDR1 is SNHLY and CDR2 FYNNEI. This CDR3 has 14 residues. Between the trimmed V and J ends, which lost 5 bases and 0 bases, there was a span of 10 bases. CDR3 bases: TGTGCCAGCAGTAATCAGCCCTTGAACACTGAAGCTTTCTTT. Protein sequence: CASSNQPLNTEAFF.

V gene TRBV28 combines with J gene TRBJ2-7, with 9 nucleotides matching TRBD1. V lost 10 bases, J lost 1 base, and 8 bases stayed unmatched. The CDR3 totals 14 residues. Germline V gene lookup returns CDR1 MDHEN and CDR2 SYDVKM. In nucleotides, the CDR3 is TGTGCCATTTCCGGGACAGGGCGGTCCTACGAGCAGTACGTC. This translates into CAISGTGRSYEQYV.

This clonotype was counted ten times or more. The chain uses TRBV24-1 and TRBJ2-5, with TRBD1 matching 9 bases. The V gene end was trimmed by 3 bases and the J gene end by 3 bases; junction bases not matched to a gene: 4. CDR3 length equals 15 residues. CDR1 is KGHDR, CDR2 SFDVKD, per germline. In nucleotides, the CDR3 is TGTGCCACCAGTGATCTGACAGGGGGAAAAGAGACCCAGTACTTC. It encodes CATSDLTGGKETQYF.

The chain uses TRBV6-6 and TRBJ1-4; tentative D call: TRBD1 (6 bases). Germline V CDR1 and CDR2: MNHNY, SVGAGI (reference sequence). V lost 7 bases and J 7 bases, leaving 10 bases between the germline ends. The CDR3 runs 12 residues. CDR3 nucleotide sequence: TGTGCCAGCAAACAGGGCGTTGAAAAACTGTTTTTT. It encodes CASKQGVEKLFF.

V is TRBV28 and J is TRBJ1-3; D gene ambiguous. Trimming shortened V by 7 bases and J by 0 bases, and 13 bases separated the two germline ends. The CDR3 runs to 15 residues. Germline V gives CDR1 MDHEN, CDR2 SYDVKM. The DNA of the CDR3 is TGTGCCAGCACCCCGGGAGATCACTCTGGAAACACCATATATTTT. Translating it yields CASTPGDHSGNTIYF.

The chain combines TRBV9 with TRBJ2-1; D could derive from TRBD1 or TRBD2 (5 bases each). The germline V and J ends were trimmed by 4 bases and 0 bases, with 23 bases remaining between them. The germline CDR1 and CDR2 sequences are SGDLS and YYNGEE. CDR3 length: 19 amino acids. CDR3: CASSPRGASGSSSYNEQFF. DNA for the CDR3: TGTGCCAGCAGCCCCAGAGGGGCGTCAGGGTCTAGCTCCTACAATGAGCAGTTCTTC.

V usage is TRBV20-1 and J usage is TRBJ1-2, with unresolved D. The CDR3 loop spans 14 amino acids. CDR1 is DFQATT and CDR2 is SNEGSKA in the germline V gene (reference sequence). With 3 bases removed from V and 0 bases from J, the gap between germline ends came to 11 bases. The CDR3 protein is CSASDTPANYGYTF. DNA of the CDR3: TGCAGTGCTAGTGACACTCCGGCTAACTATGGCTACACCTTC.

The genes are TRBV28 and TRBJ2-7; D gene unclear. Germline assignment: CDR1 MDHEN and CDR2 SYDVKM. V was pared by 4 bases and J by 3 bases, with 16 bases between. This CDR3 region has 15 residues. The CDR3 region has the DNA TGTGCCAGCAGTTCCAGTATGAGGTTGAGCTACGAGCAGTACTTC. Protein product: CASSSSMRLSYEQYF.

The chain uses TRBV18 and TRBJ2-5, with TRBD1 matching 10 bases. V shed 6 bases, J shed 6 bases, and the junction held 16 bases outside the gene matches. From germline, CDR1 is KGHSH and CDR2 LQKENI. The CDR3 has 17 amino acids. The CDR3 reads CASSISQAGTGEKTQYF. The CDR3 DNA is TGTGCCAGCTCGATATCGCAGGCCGGGACAGGGGAAAAGACCCAGTACTTC.

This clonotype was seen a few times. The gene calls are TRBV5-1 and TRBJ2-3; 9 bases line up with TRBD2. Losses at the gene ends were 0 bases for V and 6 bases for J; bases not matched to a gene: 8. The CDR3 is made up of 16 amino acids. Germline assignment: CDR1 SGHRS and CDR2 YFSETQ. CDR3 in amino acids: CASSLAGGGGADTQYF. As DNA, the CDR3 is TGCGCCAGCAGCTTGGCCGGTGGCGGGGGGGCGGATACGCAGTATTTT.

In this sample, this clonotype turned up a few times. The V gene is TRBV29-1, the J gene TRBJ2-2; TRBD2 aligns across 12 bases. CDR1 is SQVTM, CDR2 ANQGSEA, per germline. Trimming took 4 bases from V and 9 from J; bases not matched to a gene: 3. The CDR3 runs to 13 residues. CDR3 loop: CSVGTSGDRELFF. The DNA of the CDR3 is TGCAGCGTTGGGACTAGCGGGGACCGGGAGCTGTTTTTT.

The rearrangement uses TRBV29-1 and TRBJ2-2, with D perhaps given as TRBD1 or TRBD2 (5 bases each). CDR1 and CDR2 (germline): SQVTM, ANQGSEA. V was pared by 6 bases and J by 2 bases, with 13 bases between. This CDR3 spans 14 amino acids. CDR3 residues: CSVPAGANTGELFF. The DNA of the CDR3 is TGCAGCGTACCGGCCGGGGCAAACACCGGGGAGCTGTTTTTT.

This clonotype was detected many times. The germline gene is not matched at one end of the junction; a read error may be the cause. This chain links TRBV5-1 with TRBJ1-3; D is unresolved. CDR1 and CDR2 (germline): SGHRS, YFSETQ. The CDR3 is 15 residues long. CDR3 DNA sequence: TGTGCCAGCAGTTTAGGAACCGGGGCTGGAAACACCATATATTTT. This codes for CASSLGTGAGNTIYF.

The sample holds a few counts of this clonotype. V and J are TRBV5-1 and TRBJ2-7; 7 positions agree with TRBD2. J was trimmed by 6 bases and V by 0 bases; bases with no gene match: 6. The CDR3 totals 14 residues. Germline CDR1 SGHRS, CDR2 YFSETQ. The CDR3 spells CASSLEWGGIEQYF. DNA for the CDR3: TGCGCCAGCAGCTTGGAATGGGGAGGGATCGAGCAGTACTTC. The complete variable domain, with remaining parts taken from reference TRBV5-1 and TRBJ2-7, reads KAGVTQTPRYLIKTRGQQVTLSCSPISGHRSVSWYQQTPGQGLQFLFEYFSETQRNKGNFPGRFSGRQFSNSRSEMNVSTLELGDSALYLCASSLEWGGIEQYFGPGTRLTVT.

The CDR3 here is CASSYPAFRGTGETQYF. CDR3 nucleotide sequence: TGTGCCAGCAGTTACCCTGCGTTTAGAGGCACCGGAGAGACCCAGTACTTC. V gene TRBV6-5 combines with J gene TRBJ2-5; D unclear. Germline CDR1 reads MNHEY; CDR2 reads SVGAGI. V lost 2 bases and J 4 bases, leaving 20 bases between the germline ends. The CDR3 loop spans 17 amino acids.

The CDR3 sequence is CASGPPRTSGVPTDTQYF. CDR3 DNA sequence: TGTGCTAGTGGCCCACCAAGAACTAGCGGGGTACCCACAGATACGCAGTATTTT. The chain employs TRBV12-5 and TRBJ2-3; 10 bases are a match to TRBD2. The ends lost 6 bases at V and 2 bases at J; junction bases unmatched: 14. CDR1 and CDR2 from the germline V gene are LGHNT and FRNRAP. The CDR3 has 18 amino acids.

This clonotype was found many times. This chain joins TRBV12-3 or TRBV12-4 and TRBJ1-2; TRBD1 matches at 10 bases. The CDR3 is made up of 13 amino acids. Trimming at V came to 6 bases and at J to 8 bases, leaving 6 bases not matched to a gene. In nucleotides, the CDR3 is TGTGCCAGCAGCTTGGGACAGGGGTACGGCTACACCTTC. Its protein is CASSLGQGYGYTF.

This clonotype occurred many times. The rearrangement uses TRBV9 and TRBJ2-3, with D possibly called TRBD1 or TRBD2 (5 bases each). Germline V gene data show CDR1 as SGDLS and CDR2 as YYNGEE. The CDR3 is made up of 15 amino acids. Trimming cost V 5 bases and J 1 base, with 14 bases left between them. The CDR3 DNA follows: TGTGCCAGCAGTGTTGGGGGTCTGGGCACAGATACGCAGTATTTT. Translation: CASSVGGLGTDTQYF. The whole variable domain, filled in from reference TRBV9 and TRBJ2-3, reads DSGVTQTPKHLITATGQRVTLRCSPRSGDLSVYWYQQSLDQGLQFLIQYYNGEERAKGNILERFSAQQFPDLHSELNLSSLELGDSALYFCASSVGGLGTDTQYFGPGTRLTVL.

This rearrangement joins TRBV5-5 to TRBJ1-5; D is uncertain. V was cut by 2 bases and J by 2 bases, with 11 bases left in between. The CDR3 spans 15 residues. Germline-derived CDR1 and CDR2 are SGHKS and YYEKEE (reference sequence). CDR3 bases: TGTGCCAGCAGCTTTGAAAATCTTGGCAATCAGCCCCAGCATTTT. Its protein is CASSFENLGNQPQHF.

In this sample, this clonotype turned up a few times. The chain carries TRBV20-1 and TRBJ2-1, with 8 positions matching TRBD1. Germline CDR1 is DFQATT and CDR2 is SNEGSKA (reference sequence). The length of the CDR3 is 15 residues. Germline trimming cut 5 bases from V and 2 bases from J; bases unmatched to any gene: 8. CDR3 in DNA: TGCAGTGCTCATAGGACAGGGAGGACCTACAATGAGCAGTTCTTC. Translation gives CSAHRTGRTYNEQFF.

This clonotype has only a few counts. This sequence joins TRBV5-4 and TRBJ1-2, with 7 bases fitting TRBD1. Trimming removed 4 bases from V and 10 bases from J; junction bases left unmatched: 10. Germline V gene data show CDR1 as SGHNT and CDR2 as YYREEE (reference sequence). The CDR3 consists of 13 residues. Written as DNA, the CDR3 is TGTGCCAGCAGCACGACAGGGACCTTCGACTACACCTTC. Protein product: CASSTTGTFDYTF. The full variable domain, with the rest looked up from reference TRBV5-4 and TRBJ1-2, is ETGVTQSPTHLIKTRGQQVTLRCSSQSGHNTVSWYQQALGQGPQFIFQYYREEENGRGNFPPRFSGLQFPNYSSELNVNALELDDSALYLCASSTTGTFDYTFGSGTRLTVV.

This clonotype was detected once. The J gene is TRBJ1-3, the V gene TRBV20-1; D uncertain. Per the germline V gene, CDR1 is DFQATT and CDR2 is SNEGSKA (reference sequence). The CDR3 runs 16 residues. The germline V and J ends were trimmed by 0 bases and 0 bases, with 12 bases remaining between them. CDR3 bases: TGCAGTGCTAGAGAGGCGGGGATAAGCTCTGGAAACACCATATATTTT. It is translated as CSAREAGISSGNTIYF.

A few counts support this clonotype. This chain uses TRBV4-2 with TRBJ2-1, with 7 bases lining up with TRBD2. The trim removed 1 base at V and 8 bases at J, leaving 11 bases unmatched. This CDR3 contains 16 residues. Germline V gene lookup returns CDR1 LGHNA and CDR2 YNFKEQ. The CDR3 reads CASSQGLAGLRDEQFF. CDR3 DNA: TGTGCCAGCAGCCAAGGACTAGCAGGCCTTAGGGATGAGCAGTTCTTC.

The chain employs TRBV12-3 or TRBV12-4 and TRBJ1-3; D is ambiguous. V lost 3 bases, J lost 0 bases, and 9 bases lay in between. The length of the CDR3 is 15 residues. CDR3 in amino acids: CASSFGSLSGNTIYF. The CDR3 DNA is TGTGCCAGCAGTTTTGGCAGCCTCTCTGGAAACACCATATATTTT.